This entry lists 15 T cell receptor beta chains sequenced from one sample in a study of T cell repertoires in cytomegalovirus infection. TCRdb used MiXCR to reprocess the reads, holding one entry per CDR3 protein. The sample lists around 100,000 distinct CDR3 sequences; roughly a tenth were seen once. Their cognate antigens are unknown. Sample: PBMCs, sequenced either directly or after in vitro stimulation (not recorded which). All receptors come from a human donor in good health (CMV status not recorded). Some clones in this sample may be carry-over from other donors' samples.

This clonotype has at least ten counts. V usage is TRBV12-3 or TRBV12-4 and J usage is TRBJ2-7; D possibly corresponds to TRBD1 (5 bases). The CDR3 consists of 16 residues. V gave up 0 bases and J gave up 0 bases, with 12 bases separating them. CDR3 in amino acids: CASSLAGLTSSYEQYV. For the CDR3, the DNA is TGTGCCAGCAGTTTAGCGGGGCTTACCAGCTCCTACGAGCAGTACGTC.

This clonotype came up a few times. The V gene is TRBV20-1, the J gene TRBJ2-5, with D possibly matching TRBD1 (5 bases). Trimming removed 0 bases at V and 3 bases at J, with 11 bases between. Germline V gene lookup returns CDR1 DFQATT and CDR2 SNEGSKA (reference sequence). This CDR3 is 14 amino acids long. CDR3 in DNA: TGCAGTGCTAGAGATCCTCGCAGGGAAGAGACCCAGTACTTC. Translated: CSARDPRREETQYF.

This clonotype was found many times. CDR3 amino acids: CASSLEVPGQGLNEQFF. The CDR3 DNA reads TGTGCCAGCAGCTTAGAGGTCCCCGGACAGGGGTTGAATGAGCAGTTCTTC. The rearrangement uses TRBV7-6 and TRBJ2-1, with TRBD1 matching 9 bases. Per germline, CDR1 SGHVS and CDR2 FNYEAQ. The CDR3 has 17 residues. After removal of 1 base from V and 7 bases from J, the junction contained 11 bases not matched to a gene.

Many counts were recorded for this clonotype. This chain's CDR3 is CASRHRELKDTEAFF. The CDR3 DNA reads TGCGCCAGCAGACACCGGGAGCTTAAGGACACTGAAGCTTTCTTT. The gene calls are TRBV4-1 and TRBJ1-1, with D unclear. Germline V gives CDR1 MGHRA, CDR2 YSYEKL. The germline V and J ends were trimmed by 6 bases and 3 bases, with 17 bases remaining between them. This CDR3 is built from 15 residues.

This clonotype showed up just a few times. The V and J genes are TRBV20-1 and TRBJ2-7; 8 bases fit TRBD2. Germline CDR1 is DFQATT and CDR2 is SNEGSKA (reference sequence). The CDR3 length is 14 residues. The V and J ends lost 5 bases and 2 bases, in that order; junction bases with no gene match: 8. The CDR3 DNA follows: TGCAGTGCTCAGGCCACGGGAGGGGCCTACGAGCAGTACTTC. Encoded protein: CSAQATGGAYEQYF.

This clonotype appeared a few times. The chain uses TRBV11-2 and TRBJ1-2; 8 bases fit TRBD1. From germline, CDR1 is SGHAT and CDR2 FQNNGV. J gave up 2 bases and V 3 bases, and 2 bases lay outside the gene matches. This CDR3 region has 14 residues. The CDR3 reads CASSFRQGNYGYTF. For the CDR3, the DNA is TGTGCCAGCAGCTTTCGACAGGGGAACTATGGCTACACCTTC.

The V gene is TRBV7-9, the J gene TRBJ1-2, with a possible D match to TRBD1 (6 bases). CDR1 is SEHNR and CDR2 is FQNEAQ in the germline V gene (reference sequence). The CDR3 loop spans 13 amino acids. The V gene lost 5 bases and the J gene lost 4 bases, with 11 bases spanning the gap. CDR3 DNA: TGTGCCAGCAGCCGGGACACCATCTATGGCTACACCTTC. It translates to CASSRDTIYGYTF. The variable domain in full, completed from reference TRBV7-9 and TRBJ1-2, reads DTGVSQNPRHKITKRGQNVTFRCDPISEHNRLYWYRQTLGQGPEFLTYFQNEAQLEKSRLLSDRFSAERPKGSFSTLEIQRTEQGDSAMYLCASSRDTIYGYTFGSGTRLTVV.

Many counts were recorded for this clonotype. The chain has TRBV7-8 and TRBJ2-1, with D possibly being TRBD2 (5 bases). The CDR3 spans 14 residues. Germline V gene lookup returns CDR1 SGHVS and CDR2 FQNEAQ. Trimming removed 5 bases from V and 3 bases from J, with 11 bases in between. CDR3 region: CASSQTGYYNEQFF. CDR3 bases: TGTGCCAGCAGCCAAACGGGATACTACAATGAGCAGTTCTTC.

CDR3 bases: TGCAGTGCTACGTGGACAGGGGGGCAAGAGACCCAGTACTTC. Translation gives CSATWTGGQETQYF. The chain has TRBV20-1 and TRBJ2-5, with 10 bases fitting TRBD1. This CDR3 has 14 amino acids. Trimming took 4 bases from V and 2 from J; bases not matched to a gene: 4. Germline-derived CDR1 and CDR2 are DFQATT and SNEGSKA (reference sequence).

The table lists this clonotype with many counts. This rearrangement joins TRBV7-9 to TRBJ1-3; the D gene is possibly TRBD1 (5 bases). The V and J ends lost 5 bases and 4 bases respectively, with 12 bases between them. Germline V gene lookup returns CDR1 SEHNR and CDR2 FQNEAQ (reference sequence). This CDR3 is 14 amino acids long. The CDR3 nucleotides are TGTGCCAGCAGCCAGACCGGGGACGGAAACACCATATATTTT. Translation: CASSQTGDGNTIYF.

At least ten counts were recorded for this clonotype. The chain joins TRBV6-1 to TRBJ1-1, with D possibly being TRBD1 (5 bases). With 5 bases removed from V and 1 base from J, the gap between germline ends came to 11 bases. Germline CDR1 and CDR2: MNHNS and SASEGT. The CDR3 is 14 residues long. This CDR3 is CASSLRDGNTEAFF. CDR3 DNA sequence: TGTGCCAGCAGTCTAAGGGACGGGAACACTGAAGCTTTCTTT.

This clonotype was counted only a few times. The CDR3 region is CASSPGLAGANEQFF. The CDR3 DNA is TGTGCCAGCAGCCCTGGACTAGCGGGAGCCAATGAGCAGTTCTTC. J is TRBJ2-1 and V is TRBV11-3, with TRBD2 matching 13 bases. Germline CDR1 and CDR2: SGHNT and YENEEA. The CDR3 runs 15 residues. Trimming removed 5 bases from V and 6 bases from J; junction bases left unmatched: 4.

In this sample, this clonotype turned up many times. The chain joins TRBV19 to TRBJ1-2; no definite D call. In germline, CDR1 is LNHDA, CDR2 SQIVND (reference sequence). The CDR3 consists of 15 residues. With 0 bases removed from V and 2 bases from J, the gap between germline ends came to 10 bases. DNA of the CDR3: TGTGCCAGTAGTATAGATCACGGGGAGAACTATGGCTACACCTTC. Protein product: CASSIDHGENYGYTF.

This clonotype was observed a few times. The V gene is TRBV10-3, the J gene TRBJ1-1; 7 positions agree with TRBD1. The germline CDR1 and CDR2 sequences are ENHRY and SYGVKD. Trimming took 4 bases from V and 9 from J; bases not matched to a gene: 5. The CDR3 is 12 residues long. The CDR3 DNA is TGTGCCATCAGTGGACCGGGACAGAAAGCTTTCTTT. It codes for CAISGPGQKAFF.

This clonotype was seen only a few times. The chain recombines TRBV5-8 with TRBJ1-2; D is undetermined. V was clipped by 5 bases and J by 4 bases, with 6 bases between them. CDR3 length: 11 residues. CDR1 SGHTS and CDR2 YDEGEE come from the germline V gene. CDR3 nucleotides: TGTGCCAGCAGTTTCATCTATGGCTACACCTTC. This translates into CASSFIYGYTF. Full variable domain (rest looked up from reference TRBV5-8 and TRBJ1-2): EAGVTQSPTHLIKTRGQQATLRCSPISGHTSVYWYQQALGLGLQFLLWYDEGEERNRGNFPPRFSGRQFPNYSSELNVNALELEDSALYLCASSFIYGYTFGSGTRLTVV.